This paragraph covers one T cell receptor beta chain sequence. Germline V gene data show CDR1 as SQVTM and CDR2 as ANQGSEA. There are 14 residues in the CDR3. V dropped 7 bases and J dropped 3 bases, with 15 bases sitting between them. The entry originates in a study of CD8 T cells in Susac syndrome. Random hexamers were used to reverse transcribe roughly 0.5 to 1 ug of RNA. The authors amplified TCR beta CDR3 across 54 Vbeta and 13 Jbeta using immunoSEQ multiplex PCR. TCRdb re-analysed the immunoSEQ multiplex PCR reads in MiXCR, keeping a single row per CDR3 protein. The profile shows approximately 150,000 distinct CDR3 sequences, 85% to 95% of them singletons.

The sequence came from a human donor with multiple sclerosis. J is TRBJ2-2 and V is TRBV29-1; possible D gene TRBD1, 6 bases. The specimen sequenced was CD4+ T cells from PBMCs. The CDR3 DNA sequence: TGCAGCGGGCGAACGCAGGGGTACACCGGGGAGCTGTTTTTT. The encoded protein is CSGRTQGYTGELFF.